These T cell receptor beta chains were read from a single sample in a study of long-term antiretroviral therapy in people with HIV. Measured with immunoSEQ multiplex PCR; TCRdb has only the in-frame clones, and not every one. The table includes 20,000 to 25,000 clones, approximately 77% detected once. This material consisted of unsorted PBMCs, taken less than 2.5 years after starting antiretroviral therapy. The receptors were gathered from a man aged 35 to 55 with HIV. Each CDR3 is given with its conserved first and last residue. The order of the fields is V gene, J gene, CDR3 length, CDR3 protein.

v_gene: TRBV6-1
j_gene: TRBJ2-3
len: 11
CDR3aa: CASSLTDTQYF

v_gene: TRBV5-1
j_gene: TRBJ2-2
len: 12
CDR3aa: CASGQGFGELFF

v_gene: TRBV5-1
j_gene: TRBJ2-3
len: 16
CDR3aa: CASSLDWSPAPDTQYF

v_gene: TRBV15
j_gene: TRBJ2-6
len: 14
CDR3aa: CATDRVSGANVLTF

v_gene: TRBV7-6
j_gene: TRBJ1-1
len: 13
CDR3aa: CASSTGQNTEAFF

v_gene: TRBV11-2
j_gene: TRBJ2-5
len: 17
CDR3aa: CASRRLGGRQYQETQYF

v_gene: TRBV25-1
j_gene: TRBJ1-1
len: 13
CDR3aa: CASGTGLNTEAFF

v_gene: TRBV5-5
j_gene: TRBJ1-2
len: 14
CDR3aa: CASSAVTGTGSILF

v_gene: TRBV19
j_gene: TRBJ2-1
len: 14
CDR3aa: CASSIGQGRDEQFF

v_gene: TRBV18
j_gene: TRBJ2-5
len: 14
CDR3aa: CASSPWSVGQTQYF

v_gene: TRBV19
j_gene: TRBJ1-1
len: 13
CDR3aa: CASRRGGGTEAFF

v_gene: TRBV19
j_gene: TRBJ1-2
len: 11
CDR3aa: CASSWVYGYTF

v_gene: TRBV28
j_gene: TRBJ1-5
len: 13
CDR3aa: CASSLLGNQPQHF

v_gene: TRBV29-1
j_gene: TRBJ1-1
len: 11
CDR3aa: CSVLGNTEAFF

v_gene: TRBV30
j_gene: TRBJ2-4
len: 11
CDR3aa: CAWSVPGLLYF

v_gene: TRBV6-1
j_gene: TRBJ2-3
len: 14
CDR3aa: CASKTSGSTDTQYF

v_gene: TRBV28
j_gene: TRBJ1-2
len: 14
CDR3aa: CASRAPGSHYGYTF

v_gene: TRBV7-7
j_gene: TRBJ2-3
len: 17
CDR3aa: CASRSGTSGGTTDTQYF

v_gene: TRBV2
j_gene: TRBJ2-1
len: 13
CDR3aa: CASRSLAGNEQFF

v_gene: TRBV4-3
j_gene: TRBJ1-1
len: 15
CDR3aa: CASSQSESLVSEAFF

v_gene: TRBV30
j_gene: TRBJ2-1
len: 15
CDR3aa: CAWSAASRVYNEQFF

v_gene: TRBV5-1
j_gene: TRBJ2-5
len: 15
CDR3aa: CASRAPRTYQETQYF